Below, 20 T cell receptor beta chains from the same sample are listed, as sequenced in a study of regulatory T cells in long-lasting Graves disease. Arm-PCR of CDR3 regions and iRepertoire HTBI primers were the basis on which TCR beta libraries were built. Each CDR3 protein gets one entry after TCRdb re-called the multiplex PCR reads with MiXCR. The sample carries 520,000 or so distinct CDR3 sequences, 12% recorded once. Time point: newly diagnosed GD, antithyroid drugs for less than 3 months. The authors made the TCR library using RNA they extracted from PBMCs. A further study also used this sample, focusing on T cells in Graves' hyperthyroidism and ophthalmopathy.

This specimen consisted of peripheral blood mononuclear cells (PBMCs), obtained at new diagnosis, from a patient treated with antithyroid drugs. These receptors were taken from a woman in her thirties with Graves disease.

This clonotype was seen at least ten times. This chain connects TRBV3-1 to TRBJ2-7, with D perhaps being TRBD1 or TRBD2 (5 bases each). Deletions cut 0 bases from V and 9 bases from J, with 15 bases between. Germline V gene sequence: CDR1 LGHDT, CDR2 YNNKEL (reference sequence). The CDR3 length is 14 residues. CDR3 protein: CASSQEGTALGQYF. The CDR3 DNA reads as TGTGCCAGCAGCCAAGAGGGGACCGCCTTGGGGCAGTACTTC.

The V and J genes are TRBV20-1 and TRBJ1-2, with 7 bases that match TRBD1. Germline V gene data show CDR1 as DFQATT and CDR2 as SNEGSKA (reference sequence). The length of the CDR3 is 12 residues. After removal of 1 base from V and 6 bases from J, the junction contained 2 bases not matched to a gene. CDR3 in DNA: TGCAGTGCTAGAGGGGACAGCGATGGCTACACCTTC. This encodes CSARGDSDGYTF.

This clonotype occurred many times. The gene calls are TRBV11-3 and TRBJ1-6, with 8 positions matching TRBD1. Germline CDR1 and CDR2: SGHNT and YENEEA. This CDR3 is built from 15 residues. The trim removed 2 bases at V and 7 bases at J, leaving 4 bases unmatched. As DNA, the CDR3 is TGTGCCAGCAGCTTAACCGGGACAGGCAATTCACCCCTCCACTTT. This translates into CASSLTGTGNSPLHF.

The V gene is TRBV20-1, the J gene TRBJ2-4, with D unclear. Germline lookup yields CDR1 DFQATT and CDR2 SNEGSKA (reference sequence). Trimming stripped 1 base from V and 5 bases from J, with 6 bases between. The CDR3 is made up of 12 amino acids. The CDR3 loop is CSARVRQNIQYF. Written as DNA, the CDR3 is TGCAGTGCTAGAGTCAGACAAAACATTCAGTACTTC.

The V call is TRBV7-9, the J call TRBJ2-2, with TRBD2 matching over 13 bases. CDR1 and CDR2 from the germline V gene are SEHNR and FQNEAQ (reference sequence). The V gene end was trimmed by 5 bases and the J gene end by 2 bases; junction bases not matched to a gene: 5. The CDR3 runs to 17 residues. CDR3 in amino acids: CASSPGLAGRNTGELFF. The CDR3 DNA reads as TGTGCCAGCAGCCCGGGACTAGCGGGGCGAAACACCGGGGAGCTGTTTTTT.

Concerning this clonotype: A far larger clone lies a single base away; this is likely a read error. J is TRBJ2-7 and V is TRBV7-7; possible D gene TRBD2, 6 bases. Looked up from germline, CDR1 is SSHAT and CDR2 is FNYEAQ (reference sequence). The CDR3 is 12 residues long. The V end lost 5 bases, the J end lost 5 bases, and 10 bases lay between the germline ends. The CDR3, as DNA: TGTGCCAGCAGCCCTACTAGCCACGAGCAGTACTTC. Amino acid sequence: CASSPTSHEQYF.

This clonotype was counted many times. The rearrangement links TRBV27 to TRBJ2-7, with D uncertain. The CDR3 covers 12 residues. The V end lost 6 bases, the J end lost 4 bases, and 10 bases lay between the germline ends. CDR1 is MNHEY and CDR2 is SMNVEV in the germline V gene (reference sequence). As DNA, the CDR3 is TGTGCCAGCAGCCAAGAAGGGTACGAGCAGTACTTC. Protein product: CASSQEGYEQYF.

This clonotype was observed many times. CDR3 amino acids: CASSISQGTTNYGYTF. CDR3 bases: TGTGCCAGCAGCATCTCACAGGGGACAACTAACTATGGCTACACCTTC. The V and J genes are TRBV7-9 and TRBJ1-2, with 7 bases fitting TRBD1. Germline V gene data show CDR1 as SEHNR and CDR2 as FQNEAQ (reference sequence). The length of the CDR3 is 16 residues. Unmatched junction bases numbered 9, after V lost 5 bases and J lost 0 bases.

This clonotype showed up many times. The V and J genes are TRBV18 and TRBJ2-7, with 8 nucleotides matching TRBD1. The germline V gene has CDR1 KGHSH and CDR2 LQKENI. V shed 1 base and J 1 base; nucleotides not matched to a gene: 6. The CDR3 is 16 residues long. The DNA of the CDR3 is TGTGCCAGCTCACCACTGGGGACAGGCGCTTCCTACGAGCAGTACTTC. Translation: CASSPLGTGASYEQYF. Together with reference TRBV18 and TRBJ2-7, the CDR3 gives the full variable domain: NAGVMQNPRHLVRRRGQEARLRCSPMKGHSHVYWYRQLPEEGLKFMVYLQKENIIDESGMPKERFSAEFPKEGPSILRIQQVVRGDSAAYFCASSPLGTGASYEQYFGPGTRLTVT.

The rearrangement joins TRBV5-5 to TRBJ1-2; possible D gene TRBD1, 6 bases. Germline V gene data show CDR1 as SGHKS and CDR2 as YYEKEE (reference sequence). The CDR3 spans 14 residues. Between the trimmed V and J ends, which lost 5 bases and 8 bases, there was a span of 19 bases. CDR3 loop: CASRGQGYISGYTF. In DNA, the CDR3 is TGTGCCAGCAGAGGTCAGGGGTATATTTCGGGCTACACCTTC.

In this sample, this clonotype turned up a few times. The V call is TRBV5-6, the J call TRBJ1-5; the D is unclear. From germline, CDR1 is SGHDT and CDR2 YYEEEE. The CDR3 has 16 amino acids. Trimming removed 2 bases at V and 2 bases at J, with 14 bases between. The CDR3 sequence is CASSLFLEGGNQPQHF. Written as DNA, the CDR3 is TGTGCCAGCAGCTTATTCCTGGAAGGCGGCAATCAGCCCCAGCATTTT.

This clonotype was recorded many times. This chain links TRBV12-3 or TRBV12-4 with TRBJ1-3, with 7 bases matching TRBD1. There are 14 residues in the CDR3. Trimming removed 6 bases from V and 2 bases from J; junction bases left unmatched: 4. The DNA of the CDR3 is TGTGCCAGCAGCTTCGGGACAGCTGGAAACACCATATATTTT. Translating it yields CASSFGTAGNTIYF.

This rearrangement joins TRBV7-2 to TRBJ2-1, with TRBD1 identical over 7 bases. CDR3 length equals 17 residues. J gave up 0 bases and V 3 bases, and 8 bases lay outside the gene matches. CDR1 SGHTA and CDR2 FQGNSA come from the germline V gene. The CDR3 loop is CASSLGPQGSSYNEQFF. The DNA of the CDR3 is TGTGCCAGCAGCTTGGGACCACAGGGGAGCTCCTACAATGAGCAGTTCTTC.

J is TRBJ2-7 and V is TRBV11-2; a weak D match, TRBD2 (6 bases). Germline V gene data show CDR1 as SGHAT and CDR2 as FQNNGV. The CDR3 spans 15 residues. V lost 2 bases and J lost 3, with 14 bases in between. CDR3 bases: TGTGCCAGCAGCTTATTTCCGGGACTTTACTACGAGCAGTACTTC. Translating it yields CASSLFPGLYYEQYF.

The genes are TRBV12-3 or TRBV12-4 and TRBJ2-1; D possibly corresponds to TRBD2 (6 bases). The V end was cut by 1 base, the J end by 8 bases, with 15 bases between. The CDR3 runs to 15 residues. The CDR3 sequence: CASSLGLAWRDEQFF. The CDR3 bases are TGTGCCAGCAGTTTAGGCTTGGCTTGGAGGGATGAGCAGTTCTTC.

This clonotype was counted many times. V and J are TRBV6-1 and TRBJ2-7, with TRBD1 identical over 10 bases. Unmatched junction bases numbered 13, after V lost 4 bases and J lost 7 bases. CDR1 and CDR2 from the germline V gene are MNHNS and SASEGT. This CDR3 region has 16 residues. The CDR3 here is CASSGPGTGVALEQYF. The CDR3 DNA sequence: TGTGCCAGCAGTGGTCCCGGGACAGGGGTCGCGTTAGAGCAGTACTTC.

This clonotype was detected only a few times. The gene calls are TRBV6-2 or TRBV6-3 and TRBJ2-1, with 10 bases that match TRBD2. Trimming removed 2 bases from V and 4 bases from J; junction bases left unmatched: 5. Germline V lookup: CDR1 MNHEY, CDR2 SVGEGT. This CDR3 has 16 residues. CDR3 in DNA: TGTGCCAGCAGTTACGCCACTAGCGGGACATACAATGAGCAGTTCTTC. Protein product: CASSYATSGTYNEQFF.

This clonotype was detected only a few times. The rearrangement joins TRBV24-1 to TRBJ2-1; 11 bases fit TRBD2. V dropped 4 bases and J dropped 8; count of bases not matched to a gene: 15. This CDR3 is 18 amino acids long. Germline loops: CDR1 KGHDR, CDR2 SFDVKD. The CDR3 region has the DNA TGTGCCACCAGTGACCGTACCACACTAGCGGGAGTTCTTGATGAGCAGTTCTTC. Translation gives CATSDRTTLAGVLDEQFF.

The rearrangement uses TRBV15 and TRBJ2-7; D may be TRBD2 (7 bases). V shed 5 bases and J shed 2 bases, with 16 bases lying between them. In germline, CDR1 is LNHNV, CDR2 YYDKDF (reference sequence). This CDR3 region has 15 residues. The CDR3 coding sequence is TGTGCCACCAGCGGGGGCGGGAGAGTAACCTACGAGCAGTACTTC. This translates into CATSGGGRVTYEQYF. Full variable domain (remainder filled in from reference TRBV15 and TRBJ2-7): DAMVIQNPRYQVTQFGKPVTLSCSQTLNHNVMYWYQQKSSQAPKLLFHYYDKDFNNEADTPDNFQSRRPNTSFCFLDIRSPGLGDTAMYLCATSGGGRVTYEQYFGPGTRLTVT.

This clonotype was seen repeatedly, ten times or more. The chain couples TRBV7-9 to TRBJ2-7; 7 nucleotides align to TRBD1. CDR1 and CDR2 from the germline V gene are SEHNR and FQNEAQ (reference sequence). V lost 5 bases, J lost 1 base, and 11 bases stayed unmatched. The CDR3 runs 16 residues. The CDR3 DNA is TGTGCCAGCAGCCCCGGGGACAGTCTAACTTCCTACGAGCAGTACTTC. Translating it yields CASSPGDSLTSYEQYF.